This paragraph covers one TCR beta chain sequence. TCRdb's copy holds only in-frame clones and misses some; the assay was immunoSEQ multiplex PCR. The table includes about 83,000 clones, about 82% detected once. These data belong to a study of T cell responses to AZD1222 COVID-19 vaccine. For the study at large: Combined were second doses at about 4 or about 12 weeks.

The source is an adult in good health. Sequencing was performed on peripheral blood, taken on day 0 of AZD1222 vaccination.

The CDR3 is CATSRDDGGVQETQYF. As DNA, the CDR3 is TGTGCCACCAGCAGAGATGATGGCGGAGTACAAGAGACCCAGTACTTC. The rearrangement uses TRBV15 and TRBJ2-5; D remains ambiguous. CDR3 length equals 16 residues. Per germline, CDR1 LNHNV and CDR2 YYDKDF (reference sequence). V was shortened by 0 bases and J by 2 bases, with 13 bases between the two germline ends.